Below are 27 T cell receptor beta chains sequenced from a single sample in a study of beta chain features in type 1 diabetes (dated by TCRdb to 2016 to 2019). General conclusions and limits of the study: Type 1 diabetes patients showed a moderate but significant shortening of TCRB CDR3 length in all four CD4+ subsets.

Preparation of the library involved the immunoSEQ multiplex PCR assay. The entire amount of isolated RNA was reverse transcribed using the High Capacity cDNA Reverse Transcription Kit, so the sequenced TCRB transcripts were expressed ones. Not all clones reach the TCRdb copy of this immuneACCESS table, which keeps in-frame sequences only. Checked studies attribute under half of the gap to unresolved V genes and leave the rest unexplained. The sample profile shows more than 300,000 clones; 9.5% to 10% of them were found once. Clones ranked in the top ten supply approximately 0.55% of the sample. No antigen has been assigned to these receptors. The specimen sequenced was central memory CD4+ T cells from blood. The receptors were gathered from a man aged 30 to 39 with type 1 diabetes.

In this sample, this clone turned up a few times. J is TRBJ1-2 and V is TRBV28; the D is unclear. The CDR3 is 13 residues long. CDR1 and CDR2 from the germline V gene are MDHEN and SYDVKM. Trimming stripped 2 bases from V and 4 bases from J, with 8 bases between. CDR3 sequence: CASSLGGTYGYTF. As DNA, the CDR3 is TGTGCCAGCAGTTTAGGAGGAACCTATGGCTACACCTTC.

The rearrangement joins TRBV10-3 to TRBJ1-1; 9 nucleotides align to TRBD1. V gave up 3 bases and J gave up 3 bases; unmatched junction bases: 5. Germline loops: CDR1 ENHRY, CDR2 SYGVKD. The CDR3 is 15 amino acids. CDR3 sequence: CAISDDRGAYTEAFF. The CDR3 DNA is TGTGCCATCAGTGACGACAGGGGGGCTTACACTGAAGCTTTCTTT.

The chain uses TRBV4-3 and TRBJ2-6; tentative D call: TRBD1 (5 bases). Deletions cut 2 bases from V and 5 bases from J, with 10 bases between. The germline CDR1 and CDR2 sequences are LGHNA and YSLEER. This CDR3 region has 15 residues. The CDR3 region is CASSQSQGWANVLTF. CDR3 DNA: TGCGCCAGCAGCCAATCTCAGGGCTGGGCCAACGTCCTGACTTTC.

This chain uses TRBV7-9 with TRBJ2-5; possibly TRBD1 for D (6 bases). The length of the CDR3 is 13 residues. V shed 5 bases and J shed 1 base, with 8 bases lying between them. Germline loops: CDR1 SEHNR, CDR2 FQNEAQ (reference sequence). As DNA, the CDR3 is TGTGCCAGCAGCCGGACAGCCCAAGAGACCCAGTACTTC. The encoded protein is CASSRTAQETQYF.

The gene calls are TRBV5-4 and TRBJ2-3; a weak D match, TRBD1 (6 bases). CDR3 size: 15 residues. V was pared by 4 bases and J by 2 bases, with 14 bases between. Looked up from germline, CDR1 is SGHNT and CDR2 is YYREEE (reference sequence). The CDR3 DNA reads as TGTGCCAGCAGCCTCCGACAGGATCCCACAGATACGCAGTATTTT. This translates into CASSLRQDPTDTQYF.

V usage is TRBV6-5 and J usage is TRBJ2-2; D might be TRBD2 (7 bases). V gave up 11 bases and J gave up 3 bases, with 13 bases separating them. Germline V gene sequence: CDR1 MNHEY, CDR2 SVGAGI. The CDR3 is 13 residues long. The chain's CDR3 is CALGRGYTGELFF. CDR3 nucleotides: TGTGCCTTGGGGAGGGGGTACACCGGGGAGCTGTTTTTT.

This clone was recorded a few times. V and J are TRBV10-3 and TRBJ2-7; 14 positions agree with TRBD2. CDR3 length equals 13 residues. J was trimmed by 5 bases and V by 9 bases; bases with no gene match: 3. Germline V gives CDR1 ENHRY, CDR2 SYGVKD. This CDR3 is CAIKTSGRDEQYF. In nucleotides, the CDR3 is TGTGCCATTAAGACTAGCGGGAGGGACGAGCAGTACTTC.

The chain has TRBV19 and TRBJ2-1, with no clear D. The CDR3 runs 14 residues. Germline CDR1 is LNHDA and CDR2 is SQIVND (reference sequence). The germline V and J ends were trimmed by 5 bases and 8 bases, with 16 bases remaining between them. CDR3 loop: CASSSSDLRYEQFF. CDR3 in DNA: TGTGCCAGTAGTTCCTCGGACCTAAGGTATGAGCAGTTCTTC.

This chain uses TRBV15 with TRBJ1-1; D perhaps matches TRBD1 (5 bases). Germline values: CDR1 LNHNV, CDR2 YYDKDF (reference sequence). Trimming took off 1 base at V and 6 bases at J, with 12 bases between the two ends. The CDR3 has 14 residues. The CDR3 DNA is TGTGCCACCAGCAGAGTTTGGGGCCAGGCTGAAGCTTTCTTT. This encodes CATSRVWGQAEAFF.

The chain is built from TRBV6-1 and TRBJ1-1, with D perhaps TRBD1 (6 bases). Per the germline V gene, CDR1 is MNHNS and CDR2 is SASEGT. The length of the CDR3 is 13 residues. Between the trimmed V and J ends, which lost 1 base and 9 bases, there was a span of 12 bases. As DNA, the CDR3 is TGTGCCAGCAGTGAAGGTGCAGGGGTACAAGCTTTCTTT. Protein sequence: CASSEGAGVQAFF.

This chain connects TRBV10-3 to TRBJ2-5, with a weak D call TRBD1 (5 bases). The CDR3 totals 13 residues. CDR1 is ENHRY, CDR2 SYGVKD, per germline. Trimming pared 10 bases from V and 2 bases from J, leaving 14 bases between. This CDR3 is CATQGAYQETQYF. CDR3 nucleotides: TGTGCCACCCAAGGGGCATATCAAGAGACCCAGTACTTC.

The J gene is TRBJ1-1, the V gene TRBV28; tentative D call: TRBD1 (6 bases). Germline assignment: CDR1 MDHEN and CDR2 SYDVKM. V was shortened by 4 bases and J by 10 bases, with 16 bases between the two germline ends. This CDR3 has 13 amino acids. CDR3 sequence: CASSSTRGRGAFF. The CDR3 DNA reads TGTGCCAGCAGTTCCACGAGGGGCAGGGGAGCTTTCTTT. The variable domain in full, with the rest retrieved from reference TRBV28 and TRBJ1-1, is DVKVTQSSRYLVKRTGEKVFLECVQDMDHENMFWYRQDPGLGLRLIYFSYDVKMKEKGDIPEGYSVSREKKERFSLILESASTNQTSMYLCASSSTRGRGAFFGQGTRLTVV.

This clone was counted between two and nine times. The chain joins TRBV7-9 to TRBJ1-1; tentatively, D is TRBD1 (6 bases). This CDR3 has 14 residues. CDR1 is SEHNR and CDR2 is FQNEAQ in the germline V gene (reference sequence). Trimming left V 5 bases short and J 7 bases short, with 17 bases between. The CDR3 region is CASSAYRAGDEAFF. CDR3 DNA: TGTGCCAGCAGCGCCTACAGGGCCGGGGATGAAGCTTTCTTT.

The DNA of the CDR3 is TGTGCCAGCAGCCAAGATTCGATTTTACAGGGGGTGGTGACCCAGTACTTC. Translating gives CASSQDSILQGVVTQYF. The genes are TRBV4-2 and TRBJ2-5; TRBD1 aligns across 8 bases. V shed 0 bases and J 7 bases; nucleotides not matched to a gene: 13. The CDR3 consists of 17 residues. Per the germline V gene, CDR1 is LGHNA and CDR2 is YNFKEQ.

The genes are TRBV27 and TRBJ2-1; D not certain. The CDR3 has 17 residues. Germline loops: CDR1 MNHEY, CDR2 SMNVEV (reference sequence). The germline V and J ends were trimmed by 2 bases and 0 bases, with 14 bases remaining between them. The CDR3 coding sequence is TGTGCCAGCAGTTTAAAAGGGCCCCTGAGCTCCTACAATGAGCAGTTCTTC. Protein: CASSLKGPLSSYNEQFF.

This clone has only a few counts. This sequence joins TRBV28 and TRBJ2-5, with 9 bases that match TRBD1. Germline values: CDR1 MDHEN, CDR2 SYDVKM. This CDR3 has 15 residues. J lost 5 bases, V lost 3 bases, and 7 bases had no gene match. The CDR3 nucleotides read TGTGCCAGCAGTTTCCAGACAGGGGGAGGCGAGACCCAGTACTTC. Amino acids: CASSFQTGGGETQYF.

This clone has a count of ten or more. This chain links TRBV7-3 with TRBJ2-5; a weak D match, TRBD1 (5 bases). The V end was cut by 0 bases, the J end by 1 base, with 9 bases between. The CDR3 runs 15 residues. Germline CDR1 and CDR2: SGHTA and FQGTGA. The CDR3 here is CASSLTLGPQETQYF. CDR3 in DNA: TGTGCCAGCAGCTTAACGTTGGGGCCCCAAGAGACCCAGTACTTC.

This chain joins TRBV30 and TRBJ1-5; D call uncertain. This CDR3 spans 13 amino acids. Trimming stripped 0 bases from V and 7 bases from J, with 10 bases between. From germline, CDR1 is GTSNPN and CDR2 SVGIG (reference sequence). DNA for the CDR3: TGTGCCTGGAGTGTGGATCGAGGACAGCCCCAGCATTTT. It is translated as CAWSVDRGQPQHF.

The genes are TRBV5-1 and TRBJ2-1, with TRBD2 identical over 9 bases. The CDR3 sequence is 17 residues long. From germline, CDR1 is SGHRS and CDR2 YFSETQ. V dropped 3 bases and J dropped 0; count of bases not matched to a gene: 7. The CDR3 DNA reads TGCGCCAGCAGCTCCGGGGGGACTAGCTACTCCTACAATGAGCAGTTCTTC. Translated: CASSSGGTSYSYNEQFF.

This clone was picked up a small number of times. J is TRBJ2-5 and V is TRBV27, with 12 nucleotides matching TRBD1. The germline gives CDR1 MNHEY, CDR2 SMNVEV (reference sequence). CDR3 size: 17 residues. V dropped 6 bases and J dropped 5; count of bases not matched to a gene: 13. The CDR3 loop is CASSQLPGQGAAETQYF. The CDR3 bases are TGTGCCAGCAGCCAACTTCCGGGACAGGGGGCGGCGGAGACCCAGTACTTC.

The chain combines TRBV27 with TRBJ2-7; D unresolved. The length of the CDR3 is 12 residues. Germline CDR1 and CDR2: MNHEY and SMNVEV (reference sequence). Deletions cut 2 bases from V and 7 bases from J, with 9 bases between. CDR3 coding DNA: TGTGCCAGCAGTTTAACCCTCATGGAGCAGTACTTC. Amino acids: CASSLTLMEQYF.

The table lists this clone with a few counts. CDR3 coding DNA: TGTGCCAGCAGTCTCCCGGATAGCGCAACATACAATGAGCAGTTCTTC. Encoded protein: CASSLPDSATYNEQFF. This chain links TRBV28 with TRBJ2-1, with a weak D call TRBD2 (5 bases). Germline CDR1 and CDR2: MDHEN and SYDVKM. The CDR3 extends over 16 amino acids. Trimming removed 5 bases from V and 4 bases from J, with 18 bases in between.

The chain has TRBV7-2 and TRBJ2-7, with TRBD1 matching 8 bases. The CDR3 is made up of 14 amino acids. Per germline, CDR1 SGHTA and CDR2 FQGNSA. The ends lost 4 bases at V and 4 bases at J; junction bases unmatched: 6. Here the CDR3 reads CASSSRGLSYEQYF. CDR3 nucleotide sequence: TGTGCCAGCAGCTCCAGGGGGCTGAGTTACGAGCAGTACTTC.

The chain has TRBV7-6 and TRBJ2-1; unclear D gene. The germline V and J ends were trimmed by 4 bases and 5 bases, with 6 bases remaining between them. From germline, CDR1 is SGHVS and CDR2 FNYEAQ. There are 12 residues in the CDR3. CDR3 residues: CASSSDDNEQFF. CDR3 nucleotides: TGTGCCAGCAGCTCTGACGACAATGAGCAGTTCTTC.

CDR3 sequence (DNA): TGCGCCAGCAGCCAAAACGGGGGGGAGCAGTACTTC. Encoded protein: CASSQNGGEQYF. The J gene is TRBJ2-7, the V gene TRBV4-1; 7 bases fit TRBD2. CDR1 is MGHRA, CDR2 YSYEKL, per germline. The V and J ends lost 2 bases and 7 bases, in that order; junction bases with no gene match: 2. This CDR3 spans 12 amino acids.

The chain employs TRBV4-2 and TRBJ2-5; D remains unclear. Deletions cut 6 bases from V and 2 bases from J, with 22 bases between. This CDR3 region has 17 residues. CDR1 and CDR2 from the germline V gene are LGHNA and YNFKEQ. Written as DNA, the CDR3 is TGTGCCAGCAGTTCGGTTTCAACGGGCACCTTACAAGAGACCCAGTACTTC. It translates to CASSSVSTGTLQETQYF.

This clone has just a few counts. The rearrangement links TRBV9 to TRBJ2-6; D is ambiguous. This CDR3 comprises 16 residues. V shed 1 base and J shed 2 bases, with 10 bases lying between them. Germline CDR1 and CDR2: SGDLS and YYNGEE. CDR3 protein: CASSVMINAGANVLTF. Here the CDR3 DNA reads TGTGCCAGCAGCGTAATGATAAATGCTGGGGCCAACGTCCTGACTTTC.